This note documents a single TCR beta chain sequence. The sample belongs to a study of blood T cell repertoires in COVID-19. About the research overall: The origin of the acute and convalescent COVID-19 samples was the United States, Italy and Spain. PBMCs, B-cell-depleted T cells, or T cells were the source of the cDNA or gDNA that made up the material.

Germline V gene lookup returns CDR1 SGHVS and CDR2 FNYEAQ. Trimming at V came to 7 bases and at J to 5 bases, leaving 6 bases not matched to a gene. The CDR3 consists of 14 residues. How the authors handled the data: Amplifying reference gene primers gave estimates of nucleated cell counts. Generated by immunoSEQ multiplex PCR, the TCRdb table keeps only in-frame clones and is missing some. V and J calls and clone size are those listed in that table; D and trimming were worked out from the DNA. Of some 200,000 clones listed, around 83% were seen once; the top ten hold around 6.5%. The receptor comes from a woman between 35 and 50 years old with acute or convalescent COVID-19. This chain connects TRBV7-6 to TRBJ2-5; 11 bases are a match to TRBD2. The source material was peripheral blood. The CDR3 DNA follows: TGTGCCAGCACCCTAGCGGGGGGACTGGAGACCCAGTACTTC. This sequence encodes CASTLAGGLETQYF.